The source of this TCR beta chain is a study of shared clonotypes between healthy human individuals. Data came from immunoSEQ multiplex PCR; TCRdb stores just in-frame clones and leaves some out. The sample yields millions of clones, roughly 94% seen once. Sequenced: naive CD4+ T cells sorted from blood. The subset is: CD45RA+ positively selected. The receptor comes from a man aged 18 to 30 in good health.

The CDR3 reads CASSGGQGKEDYGYTF. CDR3 DNA: TGTGCCAGCAGTGGGGGACAGGGGAAGGAGGACTATGGCTACACCTTC. The chain has TRBV2 and TRBJ1-2; 10 nucleotides agree with TRBD1. This CDR3 spans 16 amino acids. Germline lookup yields CDR1 SNHLY and CDR2 FYNNEI. The V and J ends lost 4 bases and 3 bases, in that order; junction bases with no gene match: 8.